The entry below gives a single T cell receptor (beta chain) sequence along with its context. Its antigen specificity is not known. There are no base qualities to consult, and no much larger clone falls within one base. The CDR3 regions of human TCRbeta chains were analyzed by immunosequencing. In the paper's pipeline: TCRs in the repertoires were matched against a reference library of SARS-CoV-2-specific TCRs that had been generated with the MIRA antigen-specificity platform. Breadth was defined as the fraction of unique TCRs that were SARS-CoV-2-associated, and depth was defined as the fraction of total T cells that were SARS-CoV-2-associated. Each spike-specific TCR was assigned to its reactive spike region and to a CD4 or CD8 class using the MIRA data. Log10-transformed breadth and depth values were compared by one-way ANOVA with Sidak's multiple comparisons tests. The table comes from immuneACCESS by way of TCRdb, which keeps in-frame sequences with V and J called. Part of the clones is missing from these tables; in studies checked, under half for an unresolved V gene and the rest for unknown reasons. V, J and clone size are taken as reported in that table, and D and trimming were inferred from the DNA itself. The sample includes 110,000 to 150,000 clones, with about 92% observed a single time. Around 0.9% of the sample is held by the ten biggest clonotypes.

This sample is part of a study of T cell responses to AZD1222 COVID-19 vaccine (dated by TCRdb to about 2021). About the investigation overall: A total of just over 230 trial participants underwent TCR sequencing, of whom around 200 received two doses of AZD1222 and about 26 received two doses of the MenACWY control vaccine. Trial participants were enrolled by age into 18-55, 56-69 and 70-plus year subgroups, with roughly 160, 29 and 62 TCR-sequenced participants respectively.

The time point label, read with the paper, signifies: baseline before first vaccination. The sample's treatment or condition label, decoded: meningococcal conjugate vaccine given as trial control. Samples from vaccinated people were obtained from the UK trials COV001 and COV002, which included a single-blind randomized controlled phase 2/3 trial of AZD1222 (ChAdOx1 nCoV-19) in healthy adults. Trial participant PBMC samples were collected at day 0 and day 28 after the second dose for TCRbeta chain sequencing. What the work shows at the level of the full study, not this receptor alone: Epitopes outside the regions mutated in the B.1.351 and B.1.1.7 variants were reportedly recognized by nearly half of the unique spike-specific TCRs. Participants were mostly white British and included more females than males, and it was suggested by the authors that clonal diversity may have been underestimated. CD4 TCRs associated with the vaccine covered the entire spike protein, and the dominant responses were in regions 160-218 and 743-854. Conclusions about previously exposed vaccinees are limited because only 5 or 6 AZD1222 recipients were SARS-CoV-2 seropositive at baseline. No day 14 peak-response samples were available, so repertoires were characterized only after the peak T cell response. After two AZD1222 doses, spike-specific TCR breadth and depth were significantly higher than at day 0 and than in MenACWY recipients. The 56-69-year group was small, and its depth increase did not reach significance, likely because of low power.

The material was peripheral blood, obtained on day 0 of MenACWY control vaccination. The sequence was obtained from an adult in good health.

Read as DNA, the sequence is TGTGCCAGCAGCCCCTTACAGATAGCCAAAAACATTCAGTACTTC. It is translated as CASSPLQIAKNIQYF. The chain joins TRBV7-9 to TRBJ2-4; the D segment cannot be called with confidence. Between the V and J ends, shortened by 5 bases and 0 bases respectively, the junction contains 11 bases. Reading the germline V gene (reference sequence) gives CDR1 SEHNR and CDR2 FQNEAQ. Including cysteine and phenylalanine, the CDR3 has 15 amino acids. The retained sequence is limited to the CDR3, 45 bases, with the frame set at the first base.